This T cell receptor (beta chain) was recorded in a study of PD-L1 blockade in urothelial cancer. The table came from immunoSEQ multiplex PCR; TCRdb's copy has only in-frame clones and leaves some out. The table records about 43,000 clones, around nine tenths of them present only once. V lost 2 bases and J lost 7, with 17 bases in between. CDR3 length: 15 residues. Germline assignment: CDR1 SNHLY and CDR2 FYNNEI. This specimen was PBMCs, taken around atezolizumab (anti-PD-L1) treatment. The chain combines TRBV2 with TRBJ1-2; maybe TRBD1 (5 bases). This sequence was found in a woman in her sixties or seventies with urothelial cancer. CDR3 protein: CASSETGLQAGGYTF. The DNA for the CDR3 is TGTGCCAGCAGTGAAACGGGACTCCAAGCGGGTGGCTACACCTTC.